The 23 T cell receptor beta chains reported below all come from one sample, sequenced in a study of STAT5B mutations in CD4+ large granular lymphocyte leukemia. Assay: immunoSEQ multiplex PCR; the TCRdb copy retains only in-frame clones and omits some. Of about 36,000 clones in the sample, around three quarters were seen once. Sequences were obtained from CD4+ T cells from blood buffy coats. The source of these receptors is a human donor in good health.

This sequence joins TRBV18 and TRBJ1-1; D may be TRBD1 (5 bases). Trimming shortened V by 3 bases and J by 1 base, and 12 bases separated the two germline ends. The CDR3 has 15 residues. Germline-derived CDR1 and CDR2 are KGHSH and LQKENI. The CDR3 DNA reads TGTGCCAGCTCACCGCAGGGAGGAGAGAACACTGAAGCTTTCTTT. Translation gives CASSPQGGENTEAFF.

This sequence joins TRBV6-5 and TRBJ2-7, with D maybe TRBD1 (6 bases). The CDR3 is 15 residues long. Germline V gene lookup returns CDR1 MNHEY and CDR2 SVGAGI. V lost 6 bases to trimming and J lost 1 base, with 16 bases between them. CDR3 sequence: CASRFGQTPSYEQYF. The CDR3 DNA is TGTGCCAGCAGATTCGGACAGACACCTTCCTACGAGCAGTACTTC.

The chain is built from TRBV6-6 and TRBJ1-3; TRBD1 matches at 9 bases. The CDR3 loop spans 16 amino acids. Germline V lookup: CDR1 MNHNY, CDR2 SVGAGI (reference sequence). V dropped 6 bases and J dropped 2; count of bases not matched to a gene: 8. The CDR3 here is CASSNDRGMAGNTIYF. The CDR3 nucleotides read TGTGCCAGCAGCAACGACAGGGGGATGGCTGGAAACACCATATATTTT.

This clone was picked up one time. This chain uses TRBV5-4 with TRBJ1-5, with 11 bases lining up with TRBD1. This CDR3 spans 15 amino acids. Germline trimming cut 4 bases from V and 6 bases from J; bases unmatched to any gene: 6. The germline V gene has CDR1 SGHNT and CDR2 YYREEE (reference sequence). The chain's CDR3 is CASSPGTGGSQPQHF. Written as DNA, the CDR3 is TGTGCCAGCAGCCCTGGGACAGGGGGTAGTCAGCCCCAGCATTTT.

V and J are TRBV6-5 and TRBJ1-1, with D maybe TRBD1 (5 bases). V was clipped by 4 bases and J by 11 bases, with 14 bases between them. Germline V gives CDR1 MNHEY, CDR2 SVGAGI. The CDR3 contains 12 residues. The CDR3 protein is CASSSGTLGAFF. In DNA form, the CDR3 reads TGTGCCAGCAGTTCCGGGACCCTGGGGGCTTTCTTT.

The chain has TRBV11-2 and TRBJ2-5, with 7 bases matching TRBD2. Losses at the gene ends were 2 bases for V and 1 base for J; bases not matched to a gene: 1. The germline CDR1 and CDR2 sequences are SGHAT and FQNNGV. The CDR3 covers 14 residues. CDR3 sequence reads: CASSLLAAQETQYF. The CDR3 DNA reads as TGTGCCAGCAGCTTACTAGCGGCCCAAGAGACCCAGTACTTC.

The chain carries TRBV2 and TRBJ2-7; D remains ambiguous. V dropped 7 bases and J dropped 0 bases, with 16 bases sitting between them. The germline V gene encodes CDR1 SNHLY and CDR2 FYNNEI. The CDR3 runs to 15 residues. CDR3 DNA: TGTGCCAGCACCATCCGAGCCCCTAGCTCCTACGAGCAGTACTTC. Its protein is CASTIRAPSSYEQYF.

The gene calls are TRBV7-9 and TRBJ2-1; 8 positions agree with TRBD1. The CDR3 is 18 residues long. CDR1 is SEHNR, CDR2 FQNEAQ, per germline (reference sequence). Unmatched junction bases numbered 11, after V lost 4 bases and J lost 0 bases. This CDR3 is CASSSDRGLASSYNEQFF. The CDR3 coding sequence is TGTGCCAGCAGCTCTGACAGGGGACTCGCCAGCTCCTACAATGAGCAGTTCTTC.

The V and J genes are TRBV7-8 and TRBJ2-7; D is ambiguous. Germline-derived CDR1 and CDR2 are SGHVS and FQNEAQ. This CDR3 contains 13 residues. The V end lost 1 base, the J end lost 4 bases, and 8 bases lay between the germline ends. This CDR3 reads CASSLEKVYEQYF. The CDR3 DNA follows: TGTGCCAGCAGCTTAGAGAAGGTTTACGAGCAGTACTTC.

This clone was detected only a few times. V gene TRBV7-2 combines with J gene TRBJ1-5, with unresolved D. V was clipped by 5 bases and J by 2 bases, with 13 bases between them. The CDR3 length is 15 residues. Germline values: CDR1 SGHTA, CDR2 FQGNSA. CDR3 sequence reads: CASSADIGGNQPQHF. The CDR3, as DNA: TGTGCCAGCAGCGCAGACATAGGTGGCAATCAGCCCCAGCATTTT. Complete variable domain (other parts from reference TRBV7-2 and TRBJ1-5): GAGVSQSPSNKVTEKGKDVELRCDPISGHTALYWYRQSLGQGLEFLIYFQGNSAPDKSGLPSDRFSAERTGGSVSTLTIQRTQQEDSAVYLCASSADIGGNQPQHFGDGTRLSIL.

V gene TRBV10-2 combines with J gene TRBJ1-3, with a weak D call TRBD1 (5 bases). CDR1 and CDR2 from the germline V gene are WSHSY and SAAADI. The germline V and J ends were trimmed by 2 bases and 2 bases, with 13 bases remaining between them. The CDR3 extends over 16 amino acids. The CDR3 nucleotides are TGCGCCAGCAGTGAGGACAGTCAGGCCGCTGGAAACACCATATATTTT. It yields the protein CASSEDSQAAGNTIYF.

The CDR3 protein is CASSGPIGGGLAGELFF. The CDR3, as DNA: TGCGCCAGCAGTGGGCCCATTGGGGGAGGATTGGCCGGGGAGCTGTTTTTT. V is TRBV10-2 and J is TRBJ2-2, with a tentative D call TRBD2 (6 bases). V was cut by 4 bases and J by 6 bases, with 21 bases left in between. The germline V gene encodes CDR1 WSHSY and CDR2 SAAADI. This CDR3 has 17 residues.

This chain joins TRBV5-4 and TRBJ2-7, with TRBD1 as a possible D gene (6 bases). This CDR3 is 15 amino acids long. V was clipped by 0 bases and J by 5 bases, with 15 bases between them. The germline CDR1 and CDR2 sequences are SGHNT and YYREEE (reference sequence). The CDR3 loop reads CASSLEVRGFNEQYF. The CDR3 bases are TGTGCCAGCAGCTTGGAAGTCAGGGGTTTTAACGAGCAGTACTTC.

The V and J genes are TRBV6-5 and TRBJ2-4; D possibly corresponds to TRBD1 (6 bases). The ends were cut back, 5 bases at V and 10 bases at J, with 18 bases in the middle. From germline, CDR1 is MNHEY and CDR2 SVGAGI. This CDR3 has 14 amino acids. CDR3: CASSTRQAGDIQYF. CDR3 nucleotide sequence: TGTGCCAGCAGTACTAGGCAAGCAGGGGATATTCAGTACTTC.

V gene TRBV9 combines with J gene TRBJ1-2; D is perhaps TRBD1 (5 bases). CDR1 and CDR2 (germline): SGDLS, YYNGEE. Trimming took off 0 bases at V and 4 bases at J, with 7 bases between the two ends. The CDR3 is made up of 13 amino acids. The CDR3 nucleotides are TGTGCCAGCAGCGTAGGGGGACTCTATGGCTACACCTTC. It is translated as CASSVGGLYGYTF.

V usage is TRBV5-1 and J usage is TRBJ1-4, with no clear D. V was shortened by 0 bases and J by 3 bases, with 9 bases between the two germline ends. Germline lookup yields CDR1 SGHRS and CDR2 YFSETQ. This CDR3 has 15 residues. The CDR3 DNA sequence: TGCGCCAGCAGCTTGGCCCCGACCGCTAATGAAAAACTGTTTTTT. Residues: CASSLAPTANEKLFF.

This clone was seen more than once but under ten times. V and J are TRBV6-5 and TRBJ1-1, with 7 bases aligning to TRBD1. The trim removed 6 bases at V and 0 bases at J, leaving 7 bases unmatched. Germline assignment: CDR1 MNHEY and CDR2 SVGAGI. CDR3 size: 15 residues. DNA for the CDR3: TGTGCCAGCAGCCTGCGGACAGGTATGAACACTGAAGCTTTCTTT. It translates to CASSLRTGMNTEAFF.

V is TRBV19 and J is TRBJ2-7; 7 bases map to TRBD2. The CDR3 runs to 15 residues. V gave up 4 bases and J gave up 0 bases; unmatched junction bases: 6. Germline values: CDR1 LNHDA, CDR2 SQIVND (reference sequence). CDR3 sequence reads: CASSTQGGGSYEQYF. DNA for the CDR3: TGTGCCAGTAGTACCCAAGGCGGGGGCTCCTACGAGCAGTACTTC.

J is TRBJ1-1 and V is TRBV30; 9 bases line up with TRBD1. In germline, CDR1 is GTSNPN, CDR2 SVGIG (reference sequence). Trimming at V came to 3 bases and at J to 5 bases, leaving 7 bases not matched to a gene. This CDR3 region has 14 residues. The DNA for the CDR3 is TGTGCCTGGAGGGTACAGGGGGCTGGGACTGAAGCTTTCTTT. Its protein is CAWRVQGAGTEAFF.

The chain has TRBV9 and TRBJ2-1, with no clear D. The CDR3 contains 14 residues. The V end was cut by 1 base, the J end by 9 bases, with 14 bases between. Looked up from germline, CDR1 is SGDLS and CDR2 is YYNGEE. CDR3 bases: TGTGCCAGCAGCGTATCCCCCTCTTTGGGTGAGCAGTTCTTC. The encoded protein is CASSVSPSLGEQFF.

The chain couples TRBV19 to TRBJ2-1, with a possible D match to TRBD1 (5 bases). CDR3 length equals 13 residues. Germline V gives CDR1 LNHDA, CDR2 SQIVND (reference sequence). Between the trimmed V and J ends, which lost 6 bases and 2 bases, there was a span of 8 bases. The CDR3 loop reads CASRGLPYNEQFF. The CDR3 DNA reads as TGTGCCAGTAGGGGGCTACCCTACAATGAGCAGTTCTTC.

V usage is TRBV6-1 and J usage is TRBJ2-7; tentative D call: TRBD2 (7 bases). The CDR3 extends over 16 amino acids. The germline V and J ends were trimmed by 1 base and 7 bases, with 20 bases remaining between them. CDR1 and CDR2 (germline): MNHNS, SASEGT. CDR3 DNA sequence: TGTGCCAGCAGTGAAGGACACTGGGGGGGGCATCAAGAGCAGTACTTC. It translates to CASSEGHWGGHQEQYF.

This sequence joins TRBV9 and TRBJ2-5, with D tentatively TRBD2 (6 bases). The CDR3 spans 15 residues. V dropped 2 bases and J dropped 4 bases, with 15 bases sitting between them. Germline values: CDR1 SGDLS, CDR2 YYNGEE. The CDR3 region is CASSVFGSMRETQYF. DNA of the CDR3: TGTGCCAGCAGCGTCTTCGGGAGTATGCGAGAGACCCAGTACTTC.